This T cell receptor (beta chain) was retrieved from a study of preoperative IRX-2 immunotherapy in early breast cancer (dated by TCRdb to between 2017 and 2020). V is clipped by 2 bases and J by 9 bases, and the sequence between their germline boundaries is 17 bases long. CDR1 and CDR2 (KGHSH, LQKENI) derive from the germline V gene. Including the terminal cysteine and phenylalanine, the CDR3 comprises 16 residues. Only CDR3 DNA is held: 48 bases, read in frame from base 1. To note about this clone: Its antigen is still unknown. No per-base quality is available; no much larger clone lies one base away.

The intended sense of this specimen's treatment or condition label: preoperative locoregional IRX-2 cytokine immunotherapy. The samples were obtained from a phase Ib study that tested preoperative, locoregional IRX-2 cytokine immunotherapy designed to prime immune responses. Donors were patients with early-stage breast cancer who received IRX-2 before surgery. Libraries were prepared through the immunoSEQ multiplex PCR assay. Imported from immuneACCESS, the table was reduced by TCRdb to in-frame sequences with V and J called. These copies leave out some clones; in studies compared against another copy, an unresolved V gene accounts for under half, and the cause of the remainder is not known. The sample table holds about 98,000 clones, of which 86% were seen once. The ten top clones hold approximately 2% of the sample.

This chain joins TRBV18 to TRBJ1-6; too little of a D gene remains to name it. The sample here was tumor tissue, taken after IRX-2 immunotherapy. This receptor was obtained from a human donor with breast cancer. The nucleotides are TGTGCCAGCTCACCATACGGGGAGGTATTAACTTCACCCCTCCACTTT. It translates as CASSPYGEVLTSPLHF.